Shown below are 18 T cell receptor beta chains from a single sample sequenced in a study of blood T cell repertoires in COVID-19. The assay was immunoSEQ multiplex PCR, and TCRdb's table has in-frame clones only and misses some. The table includes about 380,000 clones, about 88% detected once. The sequencing sample was made of PBMCs or T cells enriched from blood (not recorded which). Receptors originate from a woman under 30 who had recovered from COVID-19.

V gene TRBV7-9 combines with J gene TRBJ1-5; TRBD1 is a possible D gene (5 bases). The V and J ends lost 5 bases and 0 bases respectively, with 8 bases between them. CDR1 and CDR2 (germline): SEHNR, FQNEAQ (reference sequence). This CDR3 has 14 residues. The CDR3 DNA follows: TGTGCCAGCAGCCACGACAGTAGCAATCAGCCCCAGCATTTT. Protein product: CASSHDSSNQPQHF.

The rearrangement uses TRBV7-9 and TRBJ2-7; a weak D match, TRBD2 (6 bases). Germline V gives CDR1 SEHNR, CDR2 FQNEAQ (reference sequence). This CDR3 is built from 12 residues. Trimming left V 8 bases short and J 6 bases short, with 14 bases between. CDR3 amino acids: CASLMGGGEQYF. The CDR3 DNA sequence: TGTGCCAGCTTAATGGGGGGAGGCGAGCAGTACTTC.

The rearrangement joins TRBV11-2 to TRBJ2-2, with 10 bases lining up with TRBD1. The junction had 3 bases not matched to a gene; V was cut back by 5 bases and J by 3 bases. This CDR3 is 15 amino acids long. The germline V gene encodes CDR1 SGHAT and CDR2 FQNNGV. The CDR3 sequence is CASSQDRGDTGELFF. The CDR3 DNA sequence: TGTGCCAGCAGCCAGGACAGGGGGGACACCGGGGAGCTGTTTTTT.

In regard to this clone: This sample includes further DNA sequences coding for the same CDR3. V gene TRBV6-5 combines with J gene TRBJ1-1; 11 bases are a match to TRBD1. The CDR3 loop spans 13 amino acids. Per the germline V gene, CDR1 is MNHEY and CDR2 is SVGAGI. The ends lost 6 bases at V and 6 bases at J; junction bases unmatched: 3. The CDR3 is CASSRGQGAEAFF. The CDR3, as DNA: TGTGCCAGCAGCCGGGGACAGGGGGCTGAAGCTTTCTTT.

The rearrangement links TRBV5-4 to TRBJ1-1, with D tentatively TRBD1 (5 bases). Germline V lookup: CDR1 SGHNT, CDR2 YYREEE (reference sequence). The length of the CDR3 is 18 residues. V lost 3 bases and J lost 0, with 21 bases in between. CDR3 nucleotide sequence: TGTGCCAGCAGCTCGGTATCGGCTGGGGCCTCATTGAACACTGAAGCTTTCTTT. Protein: CASSSVSAGASLNTEAFF.

This clone was seen only once. The chain employs TRBV28 and TRBJ1-5; perhaps TRBD1 as D (5 bases). Germline CDR1 and CDR2: MDHEN and SYDVKM. The CDR3 totals 15 residues. Trimming stripped 8 bases from V and 4 bases from J, with 18 bases between. CDR3 region: CASAGRTGWNQPQHF. DNA of the CDR3: TGTGCCAGCGCCGGGCGAACAGGATGGAATCAGCCCCAGCATTTT.

This clone occurred once. V gene TRBV29-1 combines with J gene TRBJ2-1; D unresolved. This CDR3 has 10 amino acids. Germline CDR1 reads SQVTM; CDR2 reads ANQGSEA. Trimming took off 4 bases at V and 7 bases at J, with 5 bases between the two ends. Written as DNA, the CDR3 is TGCAGCGTTGGCGTTAATGAGCAGTTCTTC. Its protein product is CSVGVNEQFF.

As to this clone: The sample carries other DNA sequences with the same CDR3. V is TRBV9 and J is TRBJ1-2; tentative D call: TRBD1 (6 bases). CDR1 and CDR2 from the germline V gene are SGDLS and YYNGEE. Trimming pared 0 bases from V and 3 bases from J, leaving 9 bases between. CDR3 length: 14 amino acids. The CDR3 protein is CASSVGGGDYGYTF. CDR3 DNA: TGTGCCAGCAGCGTAGGAGGGGGAGACTATGGCTACACCTTC.

The chain links TRBV27 to TRBJ2-7, with D unresolved. V was trimmed by 3 bases and J by 2 bases, leaving 14 bases between them. The CDR3 has 15 residues. Germline V gene lookup returns CDR1 MNHEY and CDR2 SMNVEV (reference sequence). CDR3 region: CASSFYPRPTYEQYF. CDR3 DNA: TGTGCCAGCAGTTTCTATCCGCGCCCTACCTACGAGCAGTACTTC.

The sample holds one count of this clone. The genes are TRBV7-2 and TRBJ1-5; the match to TRBD1 covers 8 bases. The CDR3 runs 16 residues. The germline V gene encodes CDR1 SGHTA and CDR2 FQGNSA. Unmatched junction bases numbered 8, after V lost 5 bases and J lost 2 bases. CDR3 DNA: TGTGCCAGCAGCACGGCAGGGGGCAAGGGCAATCAGCCCCAGCATTTT. Amino acid sequence: CASSTAGGKGNQPQHF. Complete variable domain (other parts from reference TRBV7-2 and TRBJ1-5): GAGVSQSPSNKVTEKGKDVELRCDPISGHTALYWYRQSLGQGLEFLIYFQGNSAPDKSGLPSDRFSAERTGGSVSTLTIQRTQQEDSAVYLCASSTAGGKGNQPQHFGDGTRLSIL.

CDR3 protein: CASSSPVLTGRPYGYTF. CDR3 coding DNA: TGCGCCAGCAGCTCGCCGGTCCTAACAGGGCGCCCATATGGCTACACCTTC. The chain combines TRBV4-1 with TRBJ1-2, with a possible D match to TRBD1 (6 bases). V was clipped by 5 bases and J by 5 bases, with 24 bases between them. From germline, CDR1 is MGHRA and CDR2 YSYEKL. The CDR3 runs 17 residues.

The chain employs TRBV4-1 and TRBJ1-6, with 8 bases fitting TRBD1. This CDR3 comprises 15 residues. The germline V gene encodes CDR1 MGHRA and CDR2 YSYEKL. V shed 0 bases, J shed 13 bases, and the junction held 8 bases outside the gene matches. The CDR3 protein is CASSQDGQGAVPLHF. CDR3 DNA: TGCGCCAGCAGCCAAGACGGCCAGGGGGCGGTCCCCCTCCACTTT.

The rearrangement joins TRBV5-1 to TRBJ1-3; TRBD1 matches at 7 bases. The germline V gene encodes CDR1 SGHRS and CDR2 YFSETQ. J lost 4 bases, V lost 3 bases, and 4 bases had no gene match. The CDR3 has 14 amino acids. The CDR3 protein is CASSSRQGGNTIYF. In DNA form, the CDR3 reads TGCGCCAGCAGCTCGCGACAGGGAGGAAACACCATATATTTT.

The V gene is TRBV30, the J gene TRBJ1-1; 10 bases are a match to TRBD1. In germline, CDR1 is GTSNPN, CDR2 SVGIG (reference sequence). The CDR3 has 14 residues. Trimming cost V 1 base and J 5 bases; bases outside gene matches: 4. In DNA form, the CDR3 reads TGTGCCTGGAGTGCGGACAGGGGGAATACTGAAGCTTTCTTT. Translated, it gives CAWSADRGNTEAFF.

This chain connects TRBV9 to TRBJ1-3, with D tentatively TRBD1 (5 bases). This CDR3 has 16 amino acids. Trimming shortened V by 3 bases and J by 0 bases, and 13 bases separated the two germline ends. Germline V gives CDR1 SGDLS, CDR2 YYNGEE. The CDR3 DNA follows: TGTGCCAGCAGCGCGGGTGGGGCGCTCTCTGGAAACACCATATATTTT. Its translation is CASSAGGALSGNTIYF.

J is TRBJ1-4 and V is TRBV3-1 (or the pseudogene TRBV3-2), with 11 bases aligning to TRBD1. The CDR3 covers 17 residues. The germline V gene has CDR1 LGHDT and CDR2 YNNKEL (reference sequence). J was trimmed by 4 bases and V by 6 bases; bases with no gene match: 10. The CDR3: CASRPKKGQGDNEKLFF. Here the CDR3 DNA reads TGTGCCAGCAGACCAAAAAAGGGACAGGGGGATAATGAAAAACTGTTTTTT.

The rearrangement uses TRBV27 and TRBJ2-4; no reliable D call. The germline CDR1 and CDR2 sequences are MNHEY and SMNVEV (reference sequence). This CDR3 has 13 amino acids. Trimming stripped 7 bases from V and 0 bases from J, with 7 bases between. For the CDR3, the DNA is TGTGCCAGCATGCGAGTAGCCAAAAACATTCAGTACTTC. This sequence encodes CASMRVAKNIQYF.

Notes on this clone: This sample also contains other DNA sequences that code for the same CDR3. The chain couples TRBV30 to TRBJ1-1, with unresolved D. With 2 bases removed from V and 4 bases from J, the gap between germline ends came to 8 bases. Looked up from germline, CDR1 is GTSNPN and CDR2 is SVGIG (reference sequence). This CDR3 region has 12 residues. As DNA, the CDR3 is TGTGCCTGGAGTACCCGGGGCACTGAAGCTTTCTTT. Translated: CAWSTRGTEAFF. The whole variable domain, remainder taken from reference TRBV30 and TRBJ1-1, is SQTIHQWPATLVQPVGSPLSLECTVEGTSNPNLYWYRQAAGRGLQLLFYSVGIGQISSEVPQNLSASRPQDRQFILSSKKLLLSDSGFYLCAWSTRGTEAFFGQGTRLTVV.